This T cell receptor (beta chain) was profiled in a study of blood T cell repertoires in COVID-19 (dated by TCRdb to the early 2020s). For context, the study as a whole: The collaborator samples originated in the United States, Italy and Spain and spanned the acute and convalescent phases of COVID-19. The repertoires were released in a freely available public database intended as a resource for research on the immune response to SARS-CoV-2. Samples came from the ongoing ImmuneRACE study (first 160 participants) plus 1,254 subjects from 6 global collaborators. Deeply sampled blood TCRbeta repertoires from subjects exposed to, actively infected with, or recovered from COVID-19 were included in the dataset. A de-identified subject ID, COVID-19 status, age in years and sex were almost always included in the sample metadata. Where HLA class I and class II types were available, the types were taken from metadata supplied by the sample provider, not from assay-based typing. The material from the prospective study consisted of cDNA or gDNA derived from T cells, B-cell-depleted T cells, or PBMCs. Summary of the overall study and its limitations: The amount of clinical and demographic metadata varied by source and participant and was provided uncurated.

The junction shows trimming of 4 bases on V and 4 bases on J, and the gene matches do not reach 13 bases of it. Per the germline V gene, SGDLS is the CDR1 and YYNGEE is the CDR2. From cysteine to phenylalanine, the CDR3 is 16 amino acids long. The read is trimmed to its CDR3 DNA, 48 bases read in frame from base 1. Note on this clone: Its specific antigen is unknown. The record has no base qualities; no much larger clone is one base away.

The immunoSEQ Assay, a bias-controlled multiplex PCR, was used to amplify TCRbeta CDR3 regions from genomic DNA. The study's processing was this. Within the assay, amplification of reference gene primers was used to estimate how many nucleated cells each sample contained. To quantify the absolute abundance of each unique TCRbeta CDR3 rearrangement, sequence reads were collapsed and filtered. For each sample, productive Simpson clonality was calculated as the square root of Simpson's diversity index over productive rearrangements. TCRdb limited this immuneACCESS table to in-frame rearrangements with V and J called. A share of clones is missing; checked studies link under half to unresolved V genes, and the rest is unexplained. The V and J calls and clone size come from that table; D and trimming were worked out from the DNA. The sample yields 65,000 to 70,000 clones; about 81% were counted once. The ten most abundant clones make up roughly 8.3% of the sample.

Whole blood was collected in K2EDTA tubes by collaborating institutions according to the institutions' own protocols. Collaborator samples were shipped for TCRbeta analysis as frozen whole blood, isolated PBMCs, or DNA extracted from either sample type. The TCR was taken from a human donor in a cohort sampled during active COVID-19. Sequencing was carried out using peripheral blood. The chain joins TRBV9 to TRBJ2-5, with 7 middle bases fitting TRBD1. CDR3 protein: CASSPAPTGWIETQYF. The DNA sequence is TGTGCCAGCAGCCCTGCTCCGACAGGGTGGATAGAGACCCAGTACTTC.